These T cell receptor beta chains were read from a single sample in a study of T cell responses to AZD1222 COVID-19 vaccine. Libraries were prepared by immunoSEQ multiplex PCR; TCRdb keeps only in-frame clonotypes and omits some of them. The table lists 130,000 to 150,000 clones, about 90% of them singletons. The source was peripheral blood, collected on day 0 of AZD1222 vaccination. The source is an adult in good health. CDR3s include the opening cysteine and the closing phenylalanine or tryptophan. D genes are given only for firm matches. Expanded clones get a size class; other rows say once, few or many, or leave the size out.

J | V | D | size | CDR3 | DNA
TRBJ2-5 | TRBV7-9 | . | . | CASSLIGGQETQYF | TGTGCCAGCAGCTTAATTGGAGGTCAGGAGACCCAGTACTTC
TRBJ2-1 | TRBV6-5 | TRBD1 | . | CAIGTGPYNEQFF | TGTGCCATCGGGACAGGGCCCTACAATGAGCAGTTCTTC
TRBJ2-5 | TRBV27 | . | . | CASRIRIGSVETQYF | TGTGCCAGCAGAATTAGAATCGGGTCGGTCGAGACCCAGTACTTC
TRBJ1-5 | TRBV29-1 | . | . | CSVEVRGDGQPQHF | TGCAGCGTTGAAGTCCGAGGGGACGGTCAGCCCCAGCATTTT
TRBJ2-7 | TRBV5-1 | TRBD2 | . | CASSLASSGRVHEQYF | TGCGCCAGCAGCTTGGCGAGTAGCGGGAGGGTCCACGAGCAGTACTTC
TRBJ2-1 | TRBV15 | TRBD1 | . | CATSSPGQGFNEQFF | TGTGCCACCAGCAGTCCGGGACAGGGCTTCAATGAGCAGTTCTTC
TRBJ2-3 | TRBV18 | TRBD1 | . | CASSPLTTGQGDVDTQYF | TGTGCCAGCTCACCTTTAACCACGGGACAGGGGGATGTAGATACGCAGTATTTT
TRBJ1-5 | TRBV6-2/TRBV6-3 | . | . | CASSSRSIDQPQHF | TGTGCCAGCAGTTCCAGGAGTATAGATCAGCCCCAGCATTTT
TRBJ2-7 | TRBV6-5 | TRBD2 | . | CASSPRGAYYEQYF | TGTGCCAGCAGTCCGCGGGGGGCCTACTACGAGCAGTACTTC
TRBJ1-1 | TRBV28 | . | . | CASSLALTMNTEAFF | TGTGCCAGCAGTTTAGCTCTAACAATGAACACTGAAGCTTTCTTT
TRBJ1-2 | TRBV6-5 | TRBD1 | . | CASRPYRGSSYGYTF | TGTGCCAGCAGACCCTACAGGGGGTCTAGCTATGGCTACACCTTC
TRBJ1-1 | TRBV19 | . | . | CASLSHRQENTEAFF | TGTGCCAGCCTTTCCCACCGACAGGAGAACACTGAAGCTTTCTTT
TRBJ2-2 | TRBV6-6 | . | . | CASTSLRPGAGELFF | TGTGCCAGCACGTCCCTCCGCCCGGGGGCCGGGGAGCTGTTTTTT
TRBJ2-7 | TRBV3-1/TRBV3-2 | TRBD2 | . | CASSQGSGGLEQYF | TGTGCCAGCAGCCAAGGTAGCGGGGGACTCGAGCAGTACTTC
TRBJ1-4 | TRBV27 | . | few | CASRFHRGEKLFF | TGTGCCAGCAGATTTCATAGGGGGGAAAAACTGTTTTTT
TRBJ2-1 | TRBV6-5 | TRBD2 | . | CASTLTSGRFHEQFF | TGTGCCAGCACGCTGACTAGCGGGAGGTTCCATGAGCAGTTCTTC
TRBJ2-1 | TRBV6-5 | TRBD2 | . | CASSFGGNEQFF | TGTGCCAGCAGTTTCGGGGGGAATGAGCAGTTCTTC
TRBJ2-7 | TRBV3-1/TRBV3-2 | . | . | CASSEATGTYEQYF | TGTGCCAGCAGCGAAGCGACAGGTACCTACGAGCAGTACTTC
TRBJ2-5 | TRBV11-3 | TRBD2 | . | CASSPRSGGTQETQYF | TGTGCCAGCAGCCCGCGTAGCGGGGGGACACAAGAGACCCAGTACTTC
TRBJ1-4 | TRBV2 | . | . | CASGGSDEKLFF | TGTGCCAGCGGAGGTTCGGATGAAAAACTGTTTTTT
TRBJ1-6 | TRBV9 | . | . | CASSVDWGGSSPLHF | TGTGCCAGCAGCGTGGACTGGGGAGGTAGTTCACCCCTCCACTTT
TRBJ1-6 | TRBV5-1 | . | . | CASSLVAANSPLHF | TGCGCCAGCAGCTTGGTGGCGGCCAATTCACCCCTCCACTTT
TRBJ2-7 | TRBV28 | TRBD2 | once | CASSFRGVYEQYF | TGTGCCAGCAGTTTCCGGGGGGTCTACGAGCAGTACTTC
TRBJ2-3 | TRBV7-2 | . | . | CASSSPGLGGTDTQYF | TGTGCCAGCAGCTCACCGGGTCTCGGTGGGACAGATACGCAGTATTTT
TRBJ2-7 | TRBV19 | TRBD1 | . | CASSPGQGITYEQYF | TGTGCCAGTAGTCCAGGACAGGGGATAACCTACGAGCAGTACTTC
TRBJ1-5 | TRBV27 | . | . | CASSASWTSNQPQHF | TGTGCCAGCAGTGCATCATGGACGTCCAATCAGCCCCAGCATTTT
TRBJ1-5 | TRBV14 | . | . | CASSQKDLSYSNQPQHF | TGTGCCAGCAGCCAGAAGGATCTCTCTTATAGCAATCAGCCCCAGCATTTT
TRBJ1-1 | TRBV12-3/TRBV12-4 | . | . | CASSLGSNTEAFF | TGTGCCAGCAGTTTGGGCAGTAACACTGAAGCTTTCTTT
TRBJ2-3 | TRBV7-2 | . | . | CASSLVESDTQYF | TGTGCCAGCAGCTTAGTCGAGTCAGATACGCAGTATTTT
TRBJ1-1 | TRBV6-5 | TRBD1 | . | CASSLHTGEGTEAFF | TGTGCCAGCAGTCTCCACACAGGGGAGGGGACTGAAGCTTTCTTT
TRBJ2-7 | TRBV7-2 | TRBD2 | . | CASSRGGAGSYEQYF | TGTGCCAGCTCCCGCGGGGGGGCGGGCTCCTACGAGCAGTACTTC
TRBJ2-7 | TRBV7-8 | TRBD1 | . | CASTRDRVSYEQYF | TGTGCCAGCACCAGGGACAGGGTCTCCTACGAGCAGTACTTC
TRBJ2-4 | TRBV15 | TRBD2 | once | CATSRVFASGGLQYF | TGTGCCACCAGCAGAGTTTTTGCTAGCGGGGGACTTCAGTACTTC
TRBJ2-5 | TRBV27 | TRBD2 | . | CASKLGTSGQETQYF | TGTGCCAGCAAACTCGGGACTAGCGGTCAAGAGACCCAGTACTTC
TRBJ2-7 | TRBV7-9 | TRBD1 | . | CASSLATGVDEQYF | TGTGCCAGCAGCTTAGCGACAGGGGTGGACGAGCAGTACTTC
TRBJ2-2 | TRBV7-3 | . | . | CASSLTPGDDGGELFF | TGTGCCAGCAGCTTAACCCCGGGAGACGACGGCGGGGAGCTGTTTTTT
TRBJ1-2 | TRBV4-3 | . | . | CASSQALLPSSGYTF | TGCGCCAGCAGCCAAGCCCTTCTGCCGTCTAGCGGCTACACCTTC
TRBJ2-7 | TRBV6-2/TRBV6-3 | TRBD1 | . | CASSGDSYEQYF | TGTGCCAGCAGCGGGGACAGCTACGAGCAGTACTTC
TRBJ1-1 | TRBV9 | . | . | CASSVASVNTEAFF | TGTGCCAGCAGCGTAGCCAGTGTGAACACTGAAGCTTTCTTT
TRBJ1-2 | TRBV4-1 | . | . | CASSQGEAGDYGYTF | TGCGCCAGCAGCCAAGGAGAGGCGGGTGACTATGGCTACACCTTC
TRBJ1-2 | TRBV2 | . | . | CASSELGTGYTF | TGTGCCAGCAGTGAATTGGGGACTGGCTACACCTTC
TRBJ2-3 | TRBV18 | TRBD2 | once | CASSPHGGVGDTQYF | TGTGCCAGCTCACCCCACGGGGGGGTTGGGGATACGCAGTATTTT
TRBJ2-3 | TRBV19 | . | . | CASSSTGIADTQYF | TGTGCCAGTAGTAGCACAGGGATCGCAGATACGCAGTATTTT
TRBJ1-4 | TRBV28 | TRBD1 | . | CASSLGGQGGEKLFF | TGTGCCAGCAGCTTAGGGGGACAGGGGGGTGAAAAACTGTTTTTT
TRBJ1-6 | TRBV18 | . | . | CASSPKGHSNSPLHF | TGTGCCAGCTCACCAAAGGGACACAGTAATTCACCCCTCCACTTT